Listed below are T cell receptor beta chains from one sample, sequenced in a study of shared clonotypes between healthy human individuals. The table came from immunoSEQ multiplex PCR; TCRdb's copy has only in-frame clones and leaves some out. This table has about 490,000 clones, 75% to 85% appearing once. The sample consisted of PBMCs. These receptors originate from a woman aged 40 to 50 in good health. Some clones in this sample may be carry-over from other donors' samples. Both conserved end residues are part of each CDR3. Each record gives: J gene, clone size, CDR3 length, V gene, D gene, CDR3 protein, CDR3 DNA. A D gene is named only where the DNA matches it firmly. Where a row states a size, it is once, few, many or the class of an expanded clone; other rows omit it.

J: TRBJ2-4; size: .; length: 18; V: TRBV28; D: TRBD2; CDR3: CASSLISLLAGGQAIQYF; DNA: TGTGCCAGCAGTTTAATATCCTTACTAGCGGGAGGTCAGGCTATTCAGTACTTC
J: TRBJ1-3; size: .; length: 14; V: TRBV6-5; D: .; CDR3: CASSGMSSGNTIYF; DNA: TGTGCCAGCAGTGGCATGAGCTCTGGAAACACCATATATTTT
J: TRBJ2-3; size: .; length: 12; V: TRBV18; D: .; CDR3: CASSPPLDTQYF; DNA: TGTGCCAGCTCACCACCATTAGATACGCAGTATTTT
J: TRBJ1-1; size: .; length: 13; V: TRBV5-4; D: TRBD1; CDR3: CASSLDGQGPPIF; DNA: TGTGCCAGCAGCTTGGACGGACAGGGCCCCCCCATCTTT
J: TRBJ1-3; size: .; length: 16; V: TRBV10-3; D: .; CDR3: CAISKKTGASGNTIYF; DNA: TGTGCCATCAGTAAGAAGACGGGGGCCTCTGGAAACACCATATATTTT
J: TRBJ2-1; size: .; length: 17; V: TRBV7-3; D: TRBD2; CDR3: CASSLKGLAGSYNEQFF; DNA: TGTGCCAGCAGCTTAAAAGGACTAGCGGGGTCCTACAATGAGCAGTTCTTC
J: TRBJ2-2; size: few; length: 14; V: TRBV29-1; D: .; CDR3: CSVARHPNTGELFF; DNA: TGCAGCGTTGCTAGACACCCGAACACCGGGGAGCTGTTTTTT
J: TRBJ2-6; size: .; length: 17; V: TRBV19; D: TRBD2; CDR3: CASSKPPGGAGANVLTF; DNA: TGTGCCAGTAGTAAACCCCCGGGAGGGGCTGGGGCCAACGTCCTGACTTTC
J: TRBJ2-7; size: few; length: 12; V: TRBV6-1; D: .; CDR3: CASSDRAYEQYF; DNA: TGTGCCAGCAGTGACAGGGCCTACGAGCAGTACTTC
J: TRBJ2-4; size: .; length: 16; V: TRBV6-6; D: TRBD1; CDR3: CASSYSGQVAKNIQYF; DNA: TGTGCCAGCAGTTACTCCGGACAGGTAGCCAAAAACATTCAGTACTTC
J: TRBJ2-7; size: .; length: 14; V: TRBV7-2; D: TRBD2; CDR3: CASMRTSDSYEQYF; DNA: TGTGCCAGCATGCGGACTAGCGACTCCTACGAGCAGTACTTC
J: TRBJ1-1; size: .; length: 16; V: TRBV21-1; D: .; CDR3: CASSTHIDRGNTEAFF; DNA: TGTGCCAGCAGCACCCACATAGACAGGGGGAACACTGAAGCTTTCTTT
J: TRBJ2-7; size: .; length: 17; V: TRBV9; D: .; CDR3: CASSAGQALASGDEQYF; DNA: TGTGCCAGCAGCGCTGGACAGGCGCTAGCGTCGGGGGACGAGCAGTACTTC
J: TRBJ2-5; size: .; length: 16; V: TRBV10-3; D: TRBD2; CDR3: CAISETGGLAGGVQYF; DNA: TGTGCCATCAGTGAGACAGGGGGACTAGCGGGAGGGGTCCAGTACTTC
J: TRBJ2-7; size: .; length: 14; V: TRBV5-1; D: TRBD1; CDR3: CASSYDRASYEQYF; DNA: TGCGCCAGCAGCTATGACAGGGCCTCCTACGAGCAGTACTTC
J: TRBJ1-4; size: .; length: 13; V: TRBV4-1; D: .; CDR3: CASSRGINEKLFF; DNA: TGCGCCAGCAGCCGGGGGATTAATGAAAAACTGTTTTTT
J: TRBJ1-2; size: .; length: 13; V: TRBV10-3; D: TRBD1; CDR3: CAISPQDRGGYTF; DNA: TGTGCCATCAGTCCCCAAGACAGGGGTGGCTACACCTTC
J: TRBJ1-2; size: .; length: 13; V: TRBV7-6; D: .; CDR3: CASSPTDNYGYTF; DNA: TGTGCCAGCAGCCCGACAGACAACTATGGCTACACCTTC
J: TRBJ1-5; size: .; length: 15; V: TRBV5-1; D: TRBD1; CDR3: CASSASTGADQPQHF; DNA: TGCGCCAGCAGCGCCTCGACAGGGGCGGATCAGCCCCAGCATTTT
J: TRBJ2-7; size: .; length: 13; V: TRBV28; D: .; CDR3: CASSLYPSDEQYF; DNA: TGTGCCAGCAGTTTATATCCTAGCGACGAGCAGTACTTC
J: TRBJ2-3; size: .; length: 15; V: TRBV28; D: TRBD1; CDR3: CASSLGGQGTDTQYF; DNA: TGTGCCAGCAGTTTAGGGGGACAGGGGACAGATACGCAGTATTTT
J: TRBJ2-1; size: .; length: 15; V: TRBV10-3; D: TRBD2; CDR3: CAISVTSGDYNEQFF; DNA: TGTGCCATCAGTGTTACTAGCGGGGATTACAATGAGCAGTTCTTC
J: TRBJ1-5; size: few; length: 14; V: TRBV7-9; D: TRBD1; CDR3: CASSPQGGNQPQHF; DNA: TGTGCCAGCAGCCCTCAGGGGGGGAATCAGCCCCAGCATTTT
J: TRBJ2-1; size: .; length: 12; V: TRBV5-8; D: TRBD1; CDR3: CASSPLGQGSIF; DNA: TGTGCCAGCAGCCCGCTCGGACAGGGATCGATCTTC
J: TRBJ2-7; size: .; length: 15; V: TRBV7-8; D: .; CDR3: CASTISRAEAYEQYF; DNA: TGTGCCAGCACGATAAGTAGGGCAGAGGCCTACGAGCAGTACTTC
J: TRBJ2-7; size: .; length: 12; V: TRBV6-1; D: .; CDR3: CASRADNYEQYF; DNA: TGTGCCAGCAGGGCCGACAACTACGAGCAGTACTTC
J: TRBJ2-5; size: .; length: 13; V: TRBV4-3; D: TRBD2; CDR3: CASSTGGQETQYF; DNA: TGCGCCAGCAGCACGGGAGGGCAAGAGACCCAGTACTTC
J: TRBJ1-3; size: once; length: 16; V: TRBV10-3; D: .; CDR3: CAISEGPDPSGNTIYF; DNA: TGTGCCATCAGTGAGGGGCCAGATCCTTCTGGAAACACCATATATTTT
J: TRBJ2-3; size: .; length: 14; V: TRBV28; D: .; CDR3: CASSYEHTTDTQYF; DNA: TGTGCCAGCAGTTACGAACATACCACAGATACGCAGTATTTT
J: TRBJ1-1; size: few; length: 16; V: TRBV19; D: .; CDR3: CASSTLSRRKNTEAFF; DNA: TGTGCCAGTAGTACTCTCTCTCGACGGAAGAACACTGAAGCTTTCTTT
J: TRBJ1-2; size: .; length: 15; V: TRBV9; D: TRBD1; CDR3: CASSVGEGAGYGYTF; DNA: TGTGCCAGCAGCGTAGGTGAGGGGGCTGGCTATGGCTACACCTTC
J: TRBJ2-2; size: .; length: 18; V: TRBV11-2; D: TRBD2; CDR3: CASTKGPGLAANTGELFF; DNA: TGTGCCAGCACCAAGGGCCCCGGACTAGCGGCGAACACCGGGGAGCTGTTTTTT
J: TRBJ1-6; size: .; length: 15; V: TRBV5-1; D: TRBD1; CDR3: CASSLGGQGNSPLHF; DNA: TGCGCCAGCAGCTTGGGGGGACAGGGTAATTCACCCCTCCACTTT
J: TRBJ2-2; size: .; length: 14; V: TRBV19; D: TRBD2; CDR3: CASSSGRAVGELFF; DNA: TGTGCCAGTAGTAGCGGGAGGGCCGTCGGGGAGCTGTTTTTT
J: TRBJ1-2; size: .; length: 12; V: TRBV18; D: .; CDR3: CASSPGLRGYTF; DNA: TGTGCCAGCTCACCAGGGCTCCGTGGCTACACCTTC
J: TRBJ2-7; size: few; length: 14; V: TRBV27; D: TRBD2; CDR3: CASSLGLARYEQYF; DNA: TGTGCCAGCAGTTTAGGACTAGCTAGGTACGAGCAGTACTTC
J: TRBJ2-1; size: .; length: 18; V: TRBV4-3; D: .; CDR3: CASSQGGLVAFTVHEQFF; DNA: TGCGCCAGCAGCCAAGGGGGTCTGGTGGCCTTCACCGTCCATGAGCAGTTCTTC
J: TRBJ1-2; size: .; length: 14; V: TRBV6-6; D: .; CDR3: CASSYTLDSYGYTF; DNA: TGTGCCAGCAGTTACACCCTGGACAGCTATGGCTACACCTTC
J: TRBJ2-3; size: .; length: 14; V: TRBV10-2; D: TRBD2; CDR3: CASSESREYDTQYF; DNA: TGCGCCAGCAGTGAGTCGCGGGAGTATGATACGCAGTATTTT